The 27 T cell receptor beta chains reported below all come from one sample, sequenced in a study of OX40 agonist ivuxolimab in advanced cancers. Sequencing used immunoSEQ multiplex PCR; TCRdb keeps in-frame clones, though not all of them. The table records about 70,000 clones, just over 85% of them present only once. Sequencing was performed on CD4+ or CD8+ T cells sorted from blood, taken in a trial of the OX40 agonist ivuxolimab. The receptors stem from an adult with an advanced solid tumor such as melanoma, head and neck, liver or kidney cancer.

The chain recombines TRBV14 with TRBJ2-5; the D gene could be TRBD1 or TRBD2 (5 bases each). Germline V gives CDR1 SGHDN, CDR2 FVKESK. V was pared by 0 bases and J by 5 bases, with 19 bases between. This CDR3 is 17 amino acids long. The CDR3 bases are TGTGCCAGCAGCCAAGATTTTGAGGGGCGCCGAGGGGAGACCCAGTACTTC. It is translated as CASSQDFEGRRGETQYF.

The V call is TRBV28, the J call TRBJ2-2, with 7 bases that match TRBD2. Germline trimming cut 4 bases from V and 5 bases from J; bases unmatched to any gene: 7. CDR3 length equals 15 residues. Germline CDR1 is MDHEN and CDR2 is SYDVKM. The CDR3 loop reads CASSSLGEGTGELFF. CDR3 coding DNA: TGTGCCAGCAGTTCCCTGGGGGAGGGGACCGGGGAGCTGTTTTTT.

The V gene is TRBV27, the J gene TRBJ2-7; D is undetermined. The CDR3 spans 14 residues. Germline loops: CDR1 MNHEY, CDR2 SMNVEV (reference sequence). V lost 3 bases and J lost 3, with 12 bases in between. This CDR3 is CASSLAASVYEQYF. The CDR3 DNA reads TGTGCCAGCAGTTTGGCAGCATCGGTCTACGAGCAGTACTTC.

The chain uses TRBV27 and TRBJ1-3, with D hard to call. V shed 6 bases and J shed 0 bases, with 18 bases lying between them. CDR1 and CDR2 from the germline V gene are MNHEY and SMNVEV (reference sequence). The CDR3 totals 17 residues. As DNA, the CDR3 is TGTGCCAGCAGGTCCGCCCCCCCCGGCCACTCTGGAAACACCATATATTTT. It yields the protein CASRSAPPGHSGNTIYF.

The J gene is TRBJ2-3, the V gene TRBV5-1; 7 nucleotides agree with TRBD1. With 4 bases clipped from V and 0 bases from J, the junction kept 11 bases outside the gene matches. This CDR3 contains 17 residues. Germline-derived CDR1 and CDR2 are SGHRS and YFSETQ. Written as DNA, the CDR3 is TGCGCCAGCAGCCCCATCCCGACAGGGACGAGCACAGATACGCAGTATTTT. Translation: CASSPIPTGTSTDTQYF. Full variable domain (rest looked up from reference TRBV5-1 and TRBJ2-3): KAGVTQTPRYLIKTRGQQVTLSCSPISGHRSVSWYQQTPGQGLQFLFEYFSETQRNKGNFPGRFSGRQFSNSRSEMNVSTLELGDSALYLCASSPIPTGTSTDTQYFGPGTRLTVL.

This clone was found once. The chain combines TRBV5-3 with TRBJ2-2; 11 bases match TRBD2. TRBV5-3 is known as an ORF, though its function is uncertain. V was clipped by 4 bases and J by 0 bases; unmatched bases: 5. CDR3 length: 17 amino acids. The CDR3, as DNA: TGTGCCAGAAGCGGAGTAGCGGGGGGGCCGAACACCGGGGAGCTGTTTTTT. It is translated as CARSGVAGGPNTGELFF.

The genes are TRBV28 and TRBJ2-1; D might be TRBD1 (6 bases). The CDR3 is made up of 15 amino acids. CDR1 is MDHEN and CDR2 is SYDVKM in the germline V gene. Trimming stripped 7 bases from V and 2 bases from J, with 15 bases between. The DNA for the CDR3 is TGTGCCAGCATTACTGGAGAGGGGGCCTACAATGAGCAGTTCTTC. Its protein is CASITGEGAYNEQFF.

The chain links TRBV5-6 to TRBJ2-5; TRBD2 matches at 9 bases. The CDR3 has 16 residues. The V and J ends lost 2 bases and 5 bases, in that order; junction bases with no gene match: 10. Germline CDR1 and CDR2: SGHDT and YYEEEE. The CDR3 region is CASSLSSGMRVETQYF. CDR3 nucleotide sequence: TGTGCCAGCAGCTTATCTAGCGGGATGAGGGTGGAGACCCAGTACTTC.

The V and J genes are TRBV18 and TRBJ2-7, with 7 bases lining up with TRBD2. Germline CDR1 is KGHSH and CDR2 is LQKENI. The V and J ends lost 6 bases and 7 bases, in that order; junction bases with no gene match: 6. CDR3 length equals 12 residues. Here the CDR3 DNA reads TGTGCCAGCTCCCGGGACTACCTAGAGCAGTACTTC. Amino acids: CASSRDYLEQYF.

The CDR3 DNA reads TGTGCCAGCAGCTTGGCGGGTCGCACAGATACGCAGTATTTT. Translated, it gives CASSLAGRTDTQYF. The V gene is TRBV7-3, the J gene TRBJ2-3, with D tentatively TRBD2 (5 bases). The CDR3 runs 14 residues. Germline V gene data show CDR1 as SGHTA and CDR2 as FQGTGA. Trimming removed 3 bases at V and 1 base at J, with 8 bases between.

This clone was detected once. The gene calls are TRBV5-5 and TRBJ2-2; D is possibly TRBD1 or TRBD2 (5 bases each). There are 16 residues in the CDR3. The V end lost 0 bases, the J end lost 0 bases, and 9 bases lay between the germline ends. CDR1 and CDR2 from the germline V gene are SGHKS and YYEKEE (reference sequence). The DNA for the CDR3 is TGTGCCAGCAGCTTGGTTGGGGGTTCGAACACCGGGGAGCTGTTTTTT. Its translation is CASSLVGGSNTGELFF.

This clone was observed a single time. The V gene is TRBV27, the J gene TRBJ2-7; 8 bases are a match to TRBD1. With 4 bases clipped from V and 4 bases from J, the junction kept 6 bases outside the gene matches. From germline, CDR1 is MNHEY and CDR2 SMNVEV (reference sequence). CDR3 length: 14 amino acids. The CDR3, as DNA: TGTGCCAGCAGTTCCTGGGACAGGCCGTACGAGCAGTACTTC. This codes for CASSSWDRPYEQYF.

This chain connects TRBV11-2 to TRBJ1-2; maybe TRBD1 (5 bases). The CDR3 is 16 amino acids. The germline V gene encodes CDR1 SGHAT and CDR2 FQNNGV. V gave up 1 base and J gave up 3 bases, with 15 bases separating them. The CDR3 DNA is TGTGCCAGCAGCTTAGCTATTCGGACGGGGGACTATGGCTACACCTTC. It codes for CASSLAIRTGDYGYTF.

The V and J genes are TRBV10-1 and TRBJ2-7; the D gene is possibly TRBD1 (5 bases). The germline V gene has CDR1 WNHNN and CDR2 SYGVQD (reference sequence). The V end was cut by 0 bases, the J end by 8 bases, with 11 bases between. The CDR3 is made up of 13 amino acids. CDR3 in amino acids: CASSESPGSQQYF. CDR3 DNA sequence: TGCGCCAGCAGTGAGTCCCCAGGGTCGCAGCAGTACTTC.

This clone has a single count. The V call is TRBV18, the J call TRBJ2-7, with D maybe TRBD1 (5 bases). The CDR3 consists of 13 residues. Germline CDR1 KGHSH, CDR2 LQKENI. Deletions cut 3 bases from V and 5 bases from J, with 11 bases between. In nucleotides, the CDR3 is TGTGCCAGCTCACCTGGAGCAGGGAACGAGCAGTACTTC. Residues: CASSPGAGNEQYF.

The chain recombines TRBV4-1 with TRBJ1-4; D not resolved. This CDR3 is 15 amino acids long. V lost 4 bases to trimming and J lost 2 bases, with 11 bases between them. Germline assignment: CDR1 MGHRA and CDR2 YSYEKL. This chain's CDR3 is CASSPQEVTNEKLFF. CDR3 coding DNA: TGCGCCAGCAGCCCTCAGGAGGTGACTAATGAAAAACTGTTTTTT.

The sample holds one count of this clone. The rearrangement links TRBV6-1 to TRBJ1-1; D not resolved. This CDR3 is built from 14 residues. The ends were cut back, 2 bases at V and 0 bases at J, with 7 bases in the middle. Germline V gene sequence: CDR1 MNHNS, CDR2 SASEGT. CDR3: CASSELGMNTEAFF. The CDR3, as DNA: TGTGCCAGCAGTGAATTAGGGATGAACACTGAAGCTTTCTTT.

The chain combines TRBV11-3 with TRBJ2-5, with D possibly being TRBD1 (8 bases). This CDR3 spans 15 amino acids. Germline V lookup: CDR1 SGHNT, CDR2 YENEEA. The V and J ends lost 2 bases and 4 bases respectively, with 14 bases between them. CDR3 sequence reads: CASSLLQGGVETQYF. CDR3 sequence (DNA): TGTGCCAGCAGCTTATTACAGGGGGGGGTAGAGACCCAGTACTTC.

The chain couples TRBV5-8 to TRBJ1-2; D unresolved. V dropped 4 bases and J dropped 4 bases, with 14 bases sitting between them. The CDR3 contains 14 residues. Germline V lookup: CDR1 SGHTS, CDR2 YDEGEE. The CDR3 nucleotides read TGTGCCAGCAGCCCAATGACCGGCCCCTATGGCTACACCTTC. Amino acid sequence: CASSPMTGPYGYTF.

This clone appeared a single time. This rearrangement joins TRBV28 to TRBJ1-2, with 12 bases identical to TRBD1. The V gene's germline CDR1 is MDHEN and CDR2 SYDVKM. CDR3 length: 16 residues. V trimming: 3 bases; J trimming: 3 bases; junction bases outside the gene matches: 5. The DNA for the CDR3 is TGTGCCAGCAGTTTGAGCGGGACAGGGGGCGACTATGGCTACACCTTC. Translated: CASSLSGTGGDYGYTF.

V is TRBV7-9 and J is TRBJ2-3, with a possible D match to TRBD2 (6 bases). Trimming removed 4 bases at V and 6 bases at J, with 11 bases between. The CDR3 sequence is 13 residues long. CDR1 SEHNR and CDR2 FQNEAQ come from the germline V gene (reference sequence). Written as DNA, the CDR3 is TGTGCCAGCAGCTCGCTTCTAGCGGATACGCAGTATTTT. It encodes CASSSLLADTQYF.

This clone was observed once. The chain carries TRBV7-3 and TRBJ2-1, with TRBD1 matching 10 bases. The ends lost 2 bases at V and 7 bases at J; junction bases unmatched: 8. Germline CDR1 and CDR2: SGHTA and FQGTGA. The CDR3 totals 16 residues. The CDR3 sequence: CASSLVGTGVKNEQFF. The CDR3 DNA reads TGTGCCAGCAGCTTAGTGGGGACAGGGGTGAAGAATGAGCAGTTCTTC.

The CDR3 loop reads CASSGTSGTDTQYF. The CDR3 bases are TGTGCCAGCAGCGGGACTAGCGGGACAGATACGCAGTATTTT. The chain recombines TRBV13 with TRBJ2-3; 12 nucleotides match TRBD2. The CDR3 has 14 residues. Trimming cost V 5 bases and J 3 bases; bases outside gene matches: 0. From germline, CDR1 is PRHDT and CDR2 FYEKMQ (reference sequence).

V is TRBV2 and J is TRBJ1-5; TRBD1 matches 7 bases. This CDR3 is 18 amino acids long. J lost 0 bases, V lost 4 bases, and 12 bases had no gene match. CDR1 is SNHLY and CDR2 is FYNNEI in the germline V gene. The CDR3 protein is CASSGETGSTSSNQPQHF. The CDR3 bases are TGTGCCAGCAGTGGGGAGACAGGGTCTACGTCTAGCAATCAGCCCCAGCATTTT.

This chain uses TRBV19 with TRBJ1-5; 8 bases map to TRBD1. Germline CDR1 and CDR2: LNHDA and SQIVND (reference sequence). V lost 9 bases and J lost 5; bases outside the gene matches: 3. The CDR3 spans 12 residues. In nucleotides, the CDR3 is TGTGCCAGCGAACAGGGGGATCAGCCCCAGCATTTT. Protein product: CASEQGDQPQHF.

The chain uses TRBV30 and TRBJ1-6; D is perhaps TRBD1 (6 bases). The CDR3 has 13 residues. V was trimmed by 8 bases and J by 5 bases, leaving 13 bases between them. Germline V lookup: CDR1 GTSNPN, CDR2 SVGIG (reference sequence). The CDR3 loop reads CATGQRNNSPLHF. The CDR3 bases are TGTGCCACCGGACAGCGAAATAATTCACCCCTCCACTTT.

The chain couples TRBV19 to TRBJ1-1; possible D gene TRBD1, 5 bases. Between the trimmed V and J ends, which lost 5 bases and 5 bases, there was a span of 12 bases. In germline, CDR1 is LNHDA, CDR2 SQIVND (reference sequence). The CDR3 spans 13 residues. CDR3 nucleotide sequence: TGTGCCAGTAGTCTGGGGGGGAGGACTGAAGCTTTCTTT. It encodes CASSLGGRTEAFF. The full variable domain, its missing parts supplied by reference TRBV19 and TRBJ1-1, is DGGITQSPKYLFRKEGQNVTLSCEQNLNHDAMYWYRQDPGQGLRLIYYSQIVNDFQKGDIAEGYSVSREKKESFPLTVTSAQKNPTAFYLCASSLGGRTEAFFGQGTRLTVV.